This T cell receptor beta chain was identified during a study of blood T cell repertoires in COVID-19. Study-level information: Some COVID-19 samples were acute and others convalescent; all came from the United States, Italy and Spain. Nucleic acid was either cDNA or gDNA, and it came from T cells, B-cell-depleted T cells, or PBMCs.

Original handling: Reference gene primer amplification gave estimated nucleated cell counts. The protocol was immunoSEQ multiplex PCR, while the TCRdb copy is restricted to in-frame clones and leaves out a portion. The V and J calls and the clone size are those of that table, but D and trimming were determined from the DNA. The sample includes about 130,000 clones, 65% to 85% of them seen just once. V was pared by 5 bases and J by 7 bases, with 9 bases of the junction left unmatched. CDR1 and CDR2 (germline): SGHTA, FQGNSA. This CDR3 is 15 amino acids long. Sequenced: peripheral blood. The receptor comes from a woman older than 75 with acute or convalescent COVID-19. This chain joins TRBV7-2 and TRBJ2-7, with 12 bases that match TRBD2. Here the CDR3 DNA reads TGTGCCAGCAGCCAAAGACTAGCGGGAGCGGGGGAGCAGTACTTC. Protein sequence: CASSQRLAGAGEQYF. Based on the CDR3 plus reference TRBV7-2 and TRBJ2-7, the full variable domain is GAGVSQSPSNKVTEKGKDVELRCDPISGHTALYWYRQSLGQGLEFLIYFQGNSAPDKSGLPSDRFSAERTGGSVSTLTIQRTQQEDSAVYLCASSQRLAGAGEQYFGPGTRLTVT.